The entry below describes one T cell receptor beta chain. What it recognizes is unknown. The CDR3 extends over 15 amino acids. From germline, CDR1 is MGHDK and CDR2 SYGVNS. This record comes from a study of T cells expressing NK-cell markers. Findings and caveats of the study: Uncertainty persisted over the HCMV specificity of expanded NKG2C+ T cell clones. Topping the CD3+CD56-NKG2C+ fraction as well were these clonotypes, in a handful of donors.

With UMIs, 5'RACE template switching was used to make TCR beta cDNA. TCRdb reanalyzed the 5' RACE reads and collapses them to one entry per CDR3 protein, without DNA. This listing includes 550,000 or so distinct CDR3 sequences. Material for sequencing was blood T cells: a sorted CD56 or NKG2C T cell subset, CD4+ or CD8+ T cells, or bulk PBMC T cells (not recorded which). The chain employs TRBV25-1 and TRBJ2-1; the TCRdb call, TRBD2, lacks DNA for checking. The sequence was obtained from a man aged 18-30 years in good health. CDR3: CASSNAGGPYNEQFF.